This T cell receptor (beta chain) emerged from a study of shared clonotypes between healthy human individuals. Whole-study results and caveats: Across subsets, estimated richness was generally greater for naive than for memory populations.

CD45RO-negative, CCR7-positively selected cells formed the naive CD8 fraction, excluding terminally differentiated effector memory CD45RA+ cells. The authors loaded around 190 ng DNA, roughly 33,000 T cell genomes, into sorted-subset replicate PCRs. Generated by immunoSEQ multiplex PCR, the TCRdb table keeps only in-frame clones and is missing some. The table has hundreds of thousands of clones, 95% to 97% seen once. This clone has only one observation. Its antigen is as yet unknown. The sequencing sample was made of naive CD8+ T cells sorted from blood. This clonotype was obtained from a woman in her 30s in good health.

CDR3 nucleotide sequence: TGTGCCAGCAGTCCGAGACCCTGGTCTAGCGCCACAGATACGCAGTATTTT. Protein: CASSPRPWSSATDTQYF. The gene calls are TRBV11-2 and TRBJ2-3, with D possibly matching TRBD2 (6 bases). Per germline, CDR1 SGHAT and CDR2 FQNNGV. The CDR3 is 17 amino acids. V lost 6 bases and J lost 2, with 21 bases in between. Supplemented by reference TRBV11-2 and TRBJ2-3, the full variable domain reads EAGVAQSPRYKIIEKRQSVAFWCNPISGHATLYWYQQILGQGPKLLIQFQNNGVVDDSQLPKDRFSAERLKGVDSTLKIQPAKLEDSAVYLCASSPRPWSSATDTQYFGPGTRLTVL.